The entry that follows covers one TCR beta chain sequence. The antigen remains unidentified. Time point here: newly diagnosed, previously untreated cHL patient sample. The germline gives CDR1 MDHEN, CDR2 SYDVKM. The CDR3 covers 11 residues. V lost 6 bases, J lost 4 bases, and 7 bases lay in between. The entry originates in a study of PD-1 blockade in classical Hodgkin lymphoma. Study-level findings and limits: With respect to the repertoire differences, their causes, possibly disease activity or prior therapy, remain undefined. Healthy donors were reported to have higher baseline TCR diversity than newly diagnosed patients.

Assay: immunoSEQ multiplex PCR; the TCRdb copy retains only in-frame clones and omits some. The table shows tens of thousands of clones, with about nine tenths occurring only once. What was sequenced was peripheral blood mononuclear cells (PBMCs). The V gene is TRBV28, the J gene TRBJ2-7, with D uncertain. This clonotype originated in a human donor with classical Hodgkin lymphoma. For the CDR3, the DNA is TGTGCCAGCAGCGATAGTTACGAGCAGTACGTC. Translated: CASSDSYEQYV.